Listed below are T cell receptor beta chains from one sample, sequenced in a study of response to subunit inactivated influenza vaccine. A single record per CDR3 protein comes from TCRdb applying MiXCR to the RT-PCR reads. The sample records a few hundred thousand distinct CDR3 sequences, around 15% being singletons. The sequenced sample was PBMCs from blood, obtained 11 to 12 days after vaccination. Receptors were obtained from a man between 50 and 59 years old who received an inactivated influenza vaccine. Both conserved end residues are part of each CDR3. Each record gives: clone size, D gene, V gene, J gene, CDR3 DNA, CDR3 protein. A D gene is named only where the DNA matches it firmly. Size values are once, few and many counts, or a class for expanded clones, and some rows have none.

NA	NA	TRBV30	TRBJ1-1	TGTGCCTGGAGTGGAGGGGGCACTGAAGCTTTCTTT	CAWSGGGTEAFF
NA	NA	TRBV7-2	TRBJ2-1	TGTGCCAGCAGCCACCCAGGGATTGAGCAGTTCTTC	CASSHPGIEQFF
NA	NA	TRBV7-2	TRBJ2-3	TGTGCCAGCACCTTACCAGCCGCGTGGACAGATACGCAGTATTTT	CASTLPAAWTDTQYF
many	NA	TRBV7-3	TRBJ2-2	TGTGCCAGCAGCTTAGTCGGTACAACTTCATCCGGGGAGCTGTTTTTT	CASSLVGTTSSGELFF
NA	NA	TRBV4-3	TRBJ2-7	TGCGCCAGCAGCCAAGACTTTACAGGGCTCAGCTACGAGCAGTACTTC	CASSQDFTGLSYEQYF
NA	NA	TRBV5-1	TRBJ2-1	TGCGCCAGCAGCTTTTCGACTAGGACTTCCAATGAGCAGTTCTTC	CASSFSTRTSNEQFF
many	TRBD2	TRBV4-1	TRBJ2-1	TGCGCCAGCAGCCCAGTAGCGGGGGGGCCCTACAATGAGCAGTTCTTC	CASSPVAGGPYNEQFF
many	TRBD1	TRBV30	TRBJ1-2	TGTGCCTGGAGACCACAGGGGCGCTATGGCTACACCTTC	CAWRPQGRYGYTF
few	NA	TRBV28	TRBJ2-4	TGTGCCAGCAGTGGATCTATCAGGGATGGTCAGTACTTC	CASSGSIRDGQYF
few	NA	TRBV28	TRBJ2-7	TGTGCCAGCAGTTTAGTTTTGTCAGACGAGCAGTACTTC	CASSLVLSDEQYF
few	NA	TRBV20-1	TRBJ2-5	TGCAGTGCTAGTGGTCTAGCTGCAGAGACCCAGTACTTC	CSASGLAAETQYF
few	NA	TRBV10-2	TRBJ2-5	TGCGCCAGCAGTCGGGGGGCCCAAGAGACCCAGTACTTC	CASSRGAQETQYF
NA	NA	TRBV6-2/TRBV6-3	TRBJ2-1	TGTGCCAGCAGTTCCCCCCGGCTTAGCGGCTCCTACAATGAGCAGTTCTTC	CASSSPRLSGSYNEQFF
NA	NA	TRBV20-1	TRBJ1-5	TGCAGTGCTAGAGGGGGCGGGGGCGCGAGCAATCAGCCCCAGCATTTT	CSARGGGGASNQPQHF
NA	TRBD1	TRBV15	TRBJ1-2	TGTGCCACCAGCAGGAGGGACAGGGCCTATGGCTACACCTTC	CATSRRDRAYGYTF
NA	TRBD2	TRBV7-3	TRBJ2-2	TGTGCCAGCAGCCCCTGGACTAGCCTGTTGAACACCGGGGAGCTGTTTTTT	CASSPWTSLLNTGELFF
NA	TRBD2	TRBV19	TRBJ2-1	TGTGCCAGTAGTATAGATCGTAGCGGGGGCTACAATGAGCAGTTCTTC	CASSIDRSGGYNEQFF
NA	NA	TRBV27	TRBJ2-1	TGTGCCAGCAGTTTAGCGATGGATTACAATGAGCAGTTCTTC	CASSLAMDYNEQFF
NA	NA	TRBV7-9	TRBJ2-1	TGTGCCAGCAGCTTATCACCGGGACCCCGTGGCTATGAGCAGTTCTTC	CASSLSPGPRGYEQFF
many	NA	TRBV12-3/TRBV12-4	TRBJ2-2	TGTGCCAGCAGTTTAGCGCCGCGGGGGGAGCTGTTTTTT	CASSLAPRGELFF
few	TRBD2	TRBV7-2	TRBJ2-1	TGTGCCAGCAGCTTGAGCGAGGGACTAGTATATTATGAGCAGTTCTTC	CASSLSEGLVYYEQFF
few	NA	TRBV21-1	TRBJ2-6	TGTGCCAGCAGCAAAGTCGATAGGAACTCTAGGGCCAACGTCCTGACTTTC	CASSKVDRNSRANVLTF
NA	NA	TRBV28	TRBJ2-7	TGTGCCAGCAGTTTACGACAGTTTTTGGACGAGCAGTACTTC	CASSLRQFLDEQYF
NA	NA	TRBV5-1	TRBJ2-7	TGCGCCAGCAGCTTGGCCGGAGGGAGATCCTACGAGCAGTACTTC	CASSLAGGRSYEQYF
NA	NA	TRBV5-5	TRBJ2-7	TGTGCCAGCAGCCGACAGGTCGGAGAGGACGAGCAGTACTTC	CASSRQVGEDEQYF
few	TRBD2	TRBV11-2	TRBJ2-1	TGTGCCAGCAGCTTAGTTAGGACTAGCGGGAGTCCATCCTACAATGAGCAGTTCTTC	CASSLVRTSGSPSYNEQFF
NA	TRBD2	TRBV20-1	TRBJ2-3	TGCAGTGCTAGAGTAGCACTAGCGGGAGATACGCAGTATTTT	CSARVALAGDTQYF
NA	NA	TRBV29-1	TRBJ1-4	TGCAGCGCCGGACAGTCTAATGAAAAACTGTTTTTT	CSAGQSNEKLFF
few	TRBD1	TRBV4-2	TRBJ2-2	TGTGCCAGCAGCCCGGGACAGGGTGACGGGGAGCTGTTTTTT	CASSPGQGDGELFF
few	TRBD2	TRBV6-5	TRBJ2-5	TGTGCCAGCAGTTACTCTATCGGGGGGGTCGGTCGGGAGACCCAGTACTTC	CASSYSIGGVGRETQYF
NA	NA	TRBV11-2	TRBJ2-3	TGTGCCAGCAGCCGGAAGAGCTTTAGCACAGATACGCAGTATTTT	CASSRKSFSTDTQYF
NA	NA	TRBV6-1	TRBJ2-7	TGTGCCGCCAGACCGACAGGAACCTACGAGCAGTACTTC	CAARPTGTYEQYF
many	TRBD2	TRBV12-3/TRBV12-4	TRBJ2-1	TGTGCCAGCAGTTTTAAGACTAGCAGTTACTACAATGAGCAGTTCTTC	CASSFKTSSYYNEQFF
many	NA	TRBV7-8	TRBJ2-5	TGTGCCAGCAGCTACGCTAACTGGGTCCAAGAGACCCAGTACTTC	CASSYANWVQETQYF
NA	NA	TRBV5-1	TRBJ2-1	TGCGCCAGCAGTGTAAGGGCCGCGGATGAGCAGTTCTTC	CASSVRAADEQFF
NA	NA	TRBV20-1	TRBJ1-1	TGCAGTGCGCCAGCGGGTGGTCCTGAAGCTTTCTTT	CSAPAGGPEAFF
NA	NA	TRBV12-3/TRBV12-4	TRBJ2-1	TGTGCCAGCACCACTCAGACAACAAAACTTAATGAGCAGTTCTTC	CASTTQTTKLNEQFF
NA	TRBD2	TRBV18	TRBJ2-4	TGTGCCAGCTCACCACCGACTAGCGGGACGGCCAAAAACATTCAGTACTTC	CASSPPTSGTAKNIQYF
few	TRBD1	TRBV15	TRBJ1-4	TGTGCCACCAGCAGAGGACGAGGGACAGGGGACCTTGCAACTAATGAAAAACTGTTTTTT	CATSRGRGTGDLATNEKLFF
NA	NA	TRBV4-1	TRBJ2-5	TGCGCCAGCAGCCAAGGGGCTTCTATAAACCTTGGGGAGACCCAGTACTTC	CASSQGASINLGETQYF
few	NA	TRBV4-3	TRBJ2-3	TGCGCCAGCAGCCAAGATCTTGGACAGTACACAGATACGCAGTATTTT	CASSQDLGQYTDTQYF
few	NA	TRBV24-1	TRBJ2-1	TGTGCCACCAGTGATTTGGGGGTAAAAAGGGGGAACTACAATGAGCAGTTCTTC	CATSDLGVKRGNYNEQFF
NA	TRBD1	TRBV5-5	TRBJ2-7	TGTGCCAGCAGGCTACCGGGACAGGGCTACGAGCAGTACTTC	CASRLPGQGYEQYF
NA	NA	TRBV9	TRBJ1-1	TGTGCCAGCAGCGCGGGAACCAGGGGTGACACTGAAGCTTTCTTT	CASSAGTRGDTEAFF
few	NA	TRBV12-3/TRBV12-4	TRBJ2-1	TGTGCCAGCAACCTTGGGGCAGGGCCCTACAATGAGCAGTTCTTC	CASNLGAGPYNEQFF
few	TRBD2	TRBV7-2	TRBJ2-1	TGTGCCAGCAGCTTAAGCGGGAGCCTTGAGCAGTTCTTC	CASSLSGSLEQFF
NA	NA	TRBV29-1	TRBJ2-3	TGCAGCGGATCTCCCGGGACGTCTAGCACAGATACGCAGTATTTT	CSGSPGTSSTDTQYF
few	NA	TRBV29-1	TRBJ2-7	TGCAGCGCAGTCTCAGGGGGAGGAGGGGGAGGGAACTACGAGCAGTACTTC	CSAVSGGGGGGNYEQYF
few	NA	TRBV12-3/TRBV12-4	TRBJ1-5	TGTGCCAGCAGTAGACCCAATCAGCCCCAGCATTTT	CASSRPNQPQHF
few	NA	TRBV28	TRBJ2-7	TGTGCCAGCAGTTTCGGCCCTCTGCAGTACTTC	CASSFGPLQYF
few	NA	TRBV5-1	TRBJ2-1	TGCGCCAGCAGCTTGGGAGCCGACCAGGATGAGCAGTTCTTC	CASSLGADQDEQFF